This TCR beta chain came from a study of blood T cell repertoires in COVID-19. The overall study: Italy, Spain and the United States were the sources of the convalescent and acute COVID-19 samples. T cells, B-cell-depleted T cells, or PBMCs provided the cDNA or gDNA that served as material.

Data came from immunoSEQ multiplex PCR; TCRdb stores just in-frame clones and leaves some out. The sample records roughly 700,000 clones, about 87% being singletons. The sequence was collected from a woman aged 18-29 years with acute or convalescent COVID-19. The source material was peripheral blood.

CDR3 nucleotides: TGTGCCAGCAGTGAAGCTGGGACAGGGGACTATGGCTACACCTTC. It is translated as CASSEAGTGDYGYTF. The chain employs TRBV6-1 and TRBJ1-2, with 10 bases matching TRBD1. The germline V gene has CDR1 MNHNS and CDR2 SASEGT. There are 15 residues in the CDR3. V was pared by 0 bases and J by 3 bases, with 1 base of the junction left unmatched.